A single sample gave rise to the 9 T cell receptor beta chains below, sequenced in a study of cytotoxic CD8 clonotypes in ibrutinib-treated CLL. Generated by immunoSEQ multiplex PCR, the TCRdb table keeps only in-frame clones and is missing some. Counted here are 200,000 to 250,000 clones, 79% occurring once; the ten biggest clones make up approximately 10%. The sample here was PBMCs, taken after 12 months of ibrutinib treatment. The receptor set was obtained from a human donor with chronic lymphocytic leukemia.

V and J are TRBV5-1 and TRBJ1-2; 9 nucleotides agree with TRBD1. Per germline, CDR1 SGHRS and CDR2 YFSETQ. The CDR3 extends over 15 amino acids. With V trimmed by 1 base and J by 7 bases, 8 bases remained unmatched. The CDR3 region is CASSLPEQGAGGYTF. CDR3 coding DNA: TGCGCCAGCAGCTTGCCCGAACAGGGGGCGGGTGGCTACACCTTC.

This chain connects TRBV27 to TRBJ2-7; TRBD1 is a possible D gene (6 bases). The CDR3 contains 16 residues. Trimming removed 4 bases from V and 9 bases from J, with 25 bases in between. Per germline, CDR1 MNHEY and CDR2 SMNVEV (reference sequence). As DNA, the CDR3 is TGTGCCAGCAGTTCACGCAGGGGTTTATACTACGAGTTGCAGTACTTC. Its protein product is CASSSRRGLYYELQYF.

This clone occurred a few times. The rearrangement joins TRBV28 to TRBJ2-2, with D possibly TRBD1 on 6 matching bases. This CDR3 is 14 amino acids long. V lost 1 base and J 6 bases, leaving 9 bases between the germline ends. Looked up from germline, CDR1 is MDHEN and CDR2 is SYDVKM. The CDR3 here is CASSLYGGAGELFF. CDR3 coding DNA: TGTGCCAGCAGTTTATATGGGGGCGCCGGGGAGCTGTTTTTT.

The V gene is TRBV6-6, the J gene TRBJ2-7; TRBD2 is a possible D gene (5 bases). The V and J ends lost 5 bases and 3 bases respectively, with 14 bases between them. The CDR3 sequence is 14 residues long. Germline CDR1 reads MNHNY; CDR2 reads SVGAGI (reference sequence). CDR3 DNA sequence: TGTGCCAGCAGTCCTCGACCAGCGGACTACGAGCAGTACTTC. Residues: CASSPRPADYEQYF.

V is TRBV27 and J is TRBJ1-4; unclear D gene. CDR1 is MNHEY, CDR2 SMNVEV, per germline (reference sequence). With 5 bases removed from V and 0 bases from J, the gap between germline ends came to 7 bases. The CDR3 extends over 14 amino acids. CDR3 protein: CASSEDATNEKLFF. The DNA of the CDR3 is TGTGCCAGCAGTGAAGATGCAACTAATGAAAAACTGTTTTTT.

This chain uses TRBV2 with TRBJ1-2; the match to TRBD1 covers 9 bases. CDR1 SNHLY and CDR2 FYNNEI come from the germline V gene. The CDR3 spans 14 residues. With V trimmed by 7 bases and J by 6 bases, 9 bases remained unmatched. The CDR3 sequence: CASMGTGRGDGYTF. The DNA of the CDR3 is TGTGCCAGCATGGGGACAGGGCGTGGGGATGGCTACACCTTC. The whole variable domain, filled in from reference TRBV2 and TRBJ1-2, reads EPEVTQTPSHQVTQMGQEVILRCVPISNHLYFYWYRQILGQKVEFLVSFYNNEISEKSEIFDDQFSVERPDGSNFTLKIRSTKLEDSAMYFCASMGTGRGDGYTFGSGTRLTVV.

In its sample, this clone was seen a few times. The sample has other DNA sequences that encode this CDR3 too. The chain recombines TRBV7-9 with TRBJ2-7, with D unclear. Trimming left V 6 bases short and J 2 bases short, with 5 bases between. CDR1 and CDR2 from the germline V gene are SEHNR and FQNEAQ (reference sequence). This CDR3 has 11 residues. CDR3 sequence reads: CASSFTYEQYF. CDR3 bases: TGTGCCAGCAGTTTTACCTACGAGCAGTACTTC.

The chain carries TRBV11-2 and TRBJ1-2, with D perhaps TRBD1 (5 bases). Trimming cost V 5 bases and J 0 bases, with 10 bases left between them. Germline V gene data show CDR1 as SGHAT and CDR2 as FQNNGV. The CDR3 covers 14 residues. The CDR3 region is CASSTGLTNYGYTF. DNA of the CDR3: TGTGCCAGCAGCACGGGACTTACTAACTATGGCTACACCTTC.

The chain has TRBV21-1 and TRBJ1-4. TRBV21-1 is recorded as a pseudogene. The CDR3 runs 13 residues. CDR3 sequence: CASSPRGVEKLFF. The CDR3 DNA sequence: TGTGCCAGCAGCCCTCGGGGGGTTGAAAAACTGTTTTTT.